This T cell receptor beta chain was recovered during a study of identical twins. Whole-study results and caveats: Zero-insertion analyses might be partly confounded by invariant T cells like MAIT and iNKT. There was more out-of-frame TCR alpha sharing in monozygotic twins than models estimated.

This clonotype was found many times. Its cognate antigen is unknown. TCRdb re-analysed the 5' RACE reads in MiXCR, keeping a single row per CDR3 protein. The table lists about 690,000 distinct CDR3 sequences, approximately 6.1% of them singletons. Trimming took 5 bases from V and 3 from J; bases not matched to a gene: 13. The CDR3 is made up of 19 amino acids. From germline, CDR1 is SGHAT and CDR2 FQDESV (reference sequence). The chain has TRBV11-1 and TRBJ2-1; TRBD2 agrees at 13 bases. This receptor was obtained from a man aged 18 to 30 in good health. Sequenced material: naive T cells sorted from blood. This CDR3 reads CASSVSGTSGNRVYNEQFF. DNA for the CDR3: TGTGCCAGCAGCGTCTCCGGGACTAGCGGGAATAGGGTCTACAATGAGCAGTTCTTC.